This TCR beta chain came from a study of early T cells in non-severe SARS-CoV-2 infection. This clonotype was picked up many times. Germline CDR1 reads SQVTM; CDR2 reads ANQGSEA. CDR3 length: 12 amino acids. V gave up 7 bases and J gave up 1 base, with 10 bases separating them. TCRdb ran MiXCR on the 5' RACE reads and lists one entry per CDR3 protein. The data contain about 31,000 distinct CDR3 sequences, roughly 5.2% of them seen just once; the ten biggest clones take up about a fifth. The sequencing sample was made of whole blood. The clonotype was recovered from an adult who was a healthcare worker with PCR-confirmed SARS-CoV-2 infection or an uninfected control (not recorded which). The chain carries TRBV29-1 and TRBJ1-1; no definite D call. CDR3 protein: CSALRENTEAFF. The CDR3 coding sequence is TGCAGCGCCCTCAGAGAGAACACTGAAGCTTTCTTT.